Listed below are T cell receptor beta chains from one sample, sequenced in a study of T cells in Graves' hyperthyroidism and ophthalmopathy. TCRdb reanalysed the multiplex PCR reads using MiXCR and keeps one entry per CDR3 protein. The sample consists of about 290,000 distinct CDR3 sequences, about 14% of them appearing once. The sample comprised blood. The receptors shown here come from a woman in her twenties or thirties with Graves' hyperthyroidism that later progressed to Graves' ophthalmopathy. CDR3s include the opening cysteine and the closing phenylalanine or tryptophan. A D gene is named only where the DNA matches it firmly. Where a row states a size, it is once, few, many or the class of an expanded clone; other rows omit it.

>TRBV10-3|.|TRBJ1-2|many
TGTGCCATCCCGGGTTCGTTTGGCTACACCTTC
CAIPGSFGYTF
>TRBV25-1|TRBD1|TRBJ2-7|many
TGTGCCAGCAGTGGGGGGACAGGGTACGAGCAGTACTTC
CASSGGTGYEQYF
>TRBV6-1|TRBD2|TRBJ2-1|many
TGTGCCCACGCACTCAGCGGGGGCCTCAATGAGCAGTTCTTC
CAHALSGGLNEQFF
>TRBV7-9|TRBD2|TRBJ2-5|few
TGTGCCAGCAGCTCCCTAGCTAGCGGGAGCATTGAGACCCAGTACTTC
CASSSLASGSIETQYF
>TRBV7-9|.|TRBJ2-7|many
TGTGCCAGCAGCCTTAGGGCAGGGGCCAAGGGGGAGCAGTACTTC
CASSLRAGAKGEQYF
>TRBV28|TRBD2|TRBJ2-4|many
TGTGCCACCGGGGGGATACGGAGCTACCTAGCCAAAAACATTCAGTACTTC
CATGGIRSYLAKNIQYF
>TRBV12-3/TRBV12-4|TRBD1|TRBJ2-7|many
TGTGCCAGCAGTCAGACAGGGGGGGTCTACGAGCAGTACTTC
CASSQTGGVYEQYF
>TRBV27|.|TRBJ1-5|many
TGTGCCAGCAGTTTCCTAAATCAGCCCCAGCATTTT
CASSFLNQPQHF
>TRBV20-1|.|TRBJ2-1|.
TGCAGTGCTAGAGGCGTGGGCTACCTCAATGAGCAGTTCTTC
CSARGVGYLNEQFF
>TRBV28|TRBD2|TRBJ2-1|once
TGTGCCAGCAGGTCCGGGACTAGCGGGAGTAACGATGAGCAGTTCTTC
CASRSGTSGSNDEQFF
>TRBV24-1|.|TRBJ1-2|many
TGTGCCACCAGTGCCCCAGGTCTCGACTACACCTTC
CATSAPGLDYTF
>TRBV27|TRBD1|TRBJ2-7|many
TGTGCCAGCAGTTCCTGGACAGGGAGCTACGAGCAGTACTTC
CASSSWTGSYEQYF
>TRBV12-3/TRBV12-4|TRBD1|TRBJ1-2|many
TGTGCCAGCAGGGAACAGGGGATAGGGAATTATGGCTACACCTTC
CASREQGIGNYGYTF
>TRBV19|.|TRBJ1-1|many
TGTGCCAGTAGTAGTTCCGGGACCGCGGTCACTGAAGCTTTCTTT
CASSSSGTAVTEAFF
>TRBV19|.|TRBJ2-5|.
TGTGCCAGTAAGATCCGGGAGAAAGAGACCCAGTACTTC
CASKIREKETQYF
>TRBV4-3|TRBD1|TRBJ2-5|.
TGCGCCAGCAGCCAAGAGGGGCAGGGGGCATCAGAGACCCAGTACTTC
CASSQEGQGASETQYF
>TRBV9|.|TRBJ2-5|.
TGTGCCAGCAGCGCCCGGGACTACCAAGAGACCCAGTACTTC
CASSARDYQETQYF
>TRBV3-1|.|TRBJ2-1|many
TGTGCCAGCAGCCAAAGGACCTTGGATGAGCAGTTCTTC
CASSQRTLDEQFF